This record concerns one T cell receptor (beta chain) sequence. Antigen unknown. Here immunoSEQ multiplex PCR was the method, and the copy in TCRdb shows in-frame clones only, minus some. The sample contains about 180,000 clones, approximately 90% of which appear only once. These data come from a study of T cell responses to AZD1222 COVID-19 vaccine. General observations from the study: Spike-spanning, vaccine-associated CD4 TCRs were dominant at 160-218 and 743-854. Reportedly, nearly half of unique spike TCRs recognized epitopes outside B.1.351/B.1.1.7 mutations. Among the donors, most were white British and more were female, and clonal diversity was possibly underestimated.

CDR1 is SGHAT and CDR2 is FQDESV in the germline V gene (reference sequence). Losses at the gene ends were 8 bases for V and 3 bases for J; bases not matched to a gene: 7. This CDR3 comprises 14 residues. This chain uses TRBV11-1 with TRBJ2-1, with 7 bases fitting TRBD1. The receptor was derived from an adult in good health. Material: peripheral blood, obtained on day 0 of AZD1222 vaccination. The CDR3 here is CASEGQRIYNEQFF. The DNA of the CDR3 is TGTGCCAGCGAGGGACAGAGGATCTACAATGAGCAGTTCTTC.